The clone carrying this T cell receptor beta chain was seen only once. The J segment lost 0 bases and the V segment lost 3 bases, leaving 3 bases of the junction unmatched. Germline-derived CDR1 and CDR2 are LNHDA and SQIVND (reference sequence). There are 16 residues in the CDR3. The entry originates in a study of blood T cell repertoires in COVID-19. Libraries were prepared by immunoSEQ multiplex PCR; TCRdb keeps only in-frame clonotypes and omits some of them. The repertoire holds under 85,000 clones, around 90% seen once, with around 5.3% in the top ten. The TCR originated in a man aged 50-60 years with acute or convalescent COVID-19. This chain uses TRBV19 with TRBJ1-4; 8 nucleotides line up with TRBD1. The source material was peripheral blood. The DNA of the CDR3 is TGTGCCAGTAGTATCACAGGGGGATCAACTAATGAAAAACTGTTTTTT. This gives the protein CASSITGGSTNEKLFF.